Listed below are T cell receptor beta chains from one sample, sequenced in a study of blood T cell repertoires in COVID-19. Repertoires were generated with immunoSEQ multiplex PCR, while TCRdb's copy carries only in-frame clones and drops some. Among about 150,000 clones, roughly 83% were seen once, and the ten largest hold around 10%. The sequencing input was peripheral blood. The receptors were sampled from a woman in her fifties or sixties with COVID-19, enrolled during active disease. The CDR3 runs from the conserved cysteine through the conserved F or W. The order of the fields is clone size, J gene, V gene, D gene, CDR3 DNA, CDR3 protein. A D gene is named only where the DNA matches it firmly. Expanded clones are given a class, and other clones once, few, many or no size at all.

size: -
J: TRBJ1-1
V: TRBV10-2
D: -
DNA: TGCGCCAGCAGTGAGTCTAAGGGGTACACTGAAGCTTTCTTT
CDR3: CASSESKGYTEAFF

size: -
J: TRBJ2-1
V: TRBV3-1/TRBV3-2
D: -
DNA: TGTGCCAGCAGCCAAGGGGTTCTGAGGGTGGATGAGCAGTTCTTC
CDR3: CASSQGVLRVDEQFF

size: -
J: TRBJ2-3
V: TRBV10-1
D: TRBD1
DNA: TGCGCCAGCAGTGAGTTTTTAGGGAGACAGGGCTCCACAGATACGCAGTATTTT
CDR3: CASSEFLGRQGSTDTQYF

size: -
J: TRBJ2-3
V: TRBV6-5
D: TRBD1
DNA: TGTGCCAGCAATCCTCGGACAGGGGCAGATACGCAGTATTTT
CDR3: CASNPRTGADTQYF

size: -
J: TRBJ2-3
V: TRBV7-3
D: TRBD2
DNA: TGTGCCAGCAGCAAAGCGGGAGGGGCAGATACGCAGTATTTT
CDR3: CASSKAGGADTQYF

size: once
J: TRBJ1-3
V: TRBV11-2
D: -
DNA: TGTGCCAGCAGACCAAGGGGAACGGCTGGAAACACCATATATTTT
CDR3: CASRPRGTAGNTIYF

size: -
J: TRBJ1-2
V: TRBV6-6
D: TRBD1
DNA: TGTGCCAGCAAGGACAGGGAATACGGCTACACCTTC
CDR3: CASKDREYGYTF

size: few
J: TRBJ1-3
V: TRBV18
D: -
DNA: TGTGCCAGCTCACTTGACAGCTCTGGAAACACCATATATTTT
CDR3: CASSLDSSGNTIYF

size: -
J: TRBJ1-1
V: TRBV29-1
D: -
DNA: TGCAGCGTTGCCAGGAAGCAGGGCACTGAAGCTTTCTTT
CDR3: CSVARKQGTEAFF

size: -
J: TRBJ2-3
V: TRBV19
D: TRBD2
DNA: TGTGCCAGTAGTCCCTCAGCGGGAGTCACAGATACGCAGTATTTT
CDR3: CASSPSAGVTDTQYF

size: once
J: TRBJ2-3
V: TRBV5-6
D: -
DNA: TGTGCCAGCAGCTCCCTATCGGGGGGCGAAGATACGCAGTATTTT
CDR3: CASSSLSGGEDTQYF

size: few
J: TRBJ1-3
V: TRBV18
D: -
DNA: TGTGCCAGCTCGGAGGGACTCCCAATCTCTGGAAACACCATATATTTT
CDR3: CASSEGLPISGNTIYF

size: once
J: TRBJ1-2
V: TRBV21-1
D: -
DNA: TGTGCCAGCAGCCCCCCGGGACAGGGAATTATTTACTATGGCTACACCTTC
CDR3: CASSPPGQGIIYYGYTF

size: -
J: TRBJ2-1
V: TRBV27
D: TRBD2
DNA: TGTGCCAGCAGTTTAGGGGTCCCGGGACTAGGGGCAAATGAGCAGTTCTTC
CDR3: CASSLGVPGLGANEQFF

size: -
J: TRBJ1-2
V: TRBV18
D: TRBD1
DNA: TGTGCCAGCTCATCGCTCCCCCCGGGACAGGGGAAAATAAACTATGGCTACACCTTC
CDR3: CASSSLPPGQGKINYGYTF

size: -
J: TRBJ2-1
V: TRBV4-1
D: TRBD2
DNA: TGCGCCAGCAGCCAACCCCCCGCTAGCGGGAATAATGAGCAGTTCTTC
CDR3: CASSQPPASGNNEQFF

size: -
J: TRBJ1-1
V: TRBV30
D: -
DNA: TGTGCCTGGAGTGGACGACTAGCTGAAGCTTTCTTT
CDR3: CAWSGRLAEAFF

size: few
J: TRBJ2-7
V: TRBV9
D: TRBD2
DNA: TGTGCCAGCAGCCCTCAGATACTAGCGGGATCCAACGAGCAGTACTTC
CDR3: CASSPQILAGSNEQYF

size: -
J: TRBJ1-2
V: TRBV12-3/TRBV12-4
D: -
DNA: TGTGCCAGCAGTTTTCACAATGGCTACACCTTC
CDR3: CASSFHNGYTF

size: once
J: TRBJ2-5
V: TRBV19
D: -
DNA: TGTGCCAGTAGTTTTACAGGGAAAGAGACCCAGTACTTC
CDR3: CASSFTGKETQYF

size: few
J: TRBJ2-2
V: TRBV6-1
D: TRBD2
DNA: TGTGCCAGCAGTGATCGGAGCGGGAGTCTCCCGGTCGGGGAGCTGTTTTTT
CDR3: CASSDRSGSLPVGELFF

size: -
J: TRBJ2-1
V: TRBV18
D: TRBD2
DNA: TGTGCCAGCTCACCAATAACCGGGACTAGCGGGCCTAGGGAGCAGTTCTTC
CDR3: CASSPITGTSGPREQFF

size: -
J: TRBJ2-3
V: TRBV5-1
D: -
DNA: TGCGCCAGCAGCAGCCCCAGGGGTAGCACAGATACGCAGTATTTT
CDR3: CASSSPRGSTDTQYF

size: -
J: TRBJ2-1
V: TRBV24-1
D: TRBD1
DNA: TGTGCCACCAGTAATGTCGGGACAGGCTCCTACAATGAGCAGTTCTTC
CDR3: CATSNVGTGSYNEQFF

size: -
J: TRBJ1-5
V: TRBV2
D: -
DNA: TGTGCCAGCAGGAGGACAGAGGGGAGAAATCAGCCCCAGCATTTT
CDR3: CASRRTEGRNQPQHF

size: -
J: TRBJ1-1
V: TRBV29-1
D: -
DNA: TGCAGCGCGAGATTAGTGAACACTGAAGCTTTCTTT
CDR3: CSARLVNTEAFF

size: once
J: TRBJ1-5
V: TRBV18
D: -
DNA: TGTGCCAGCTCACTGACGGGGAGCAATCAGCCCCAGCATTTT
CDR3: CASSLTGSNQPQHF

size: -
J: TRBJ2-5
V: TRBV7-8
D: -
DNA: TGTGCCAGCAGCTTAGCAGGGGGTGAGGAGACCCAGTACTTC
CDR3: CASSLAGGEETQYF

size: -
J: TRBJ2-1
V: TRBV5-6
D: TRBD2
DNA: TGTGCCAGCAGCTTGCGAAGCGGGAGTTACAATGAGCAGTTCTTC
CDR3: CASSLRSGSYNEQFF

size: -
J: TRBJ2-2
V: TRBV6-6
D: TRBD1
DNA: TGTGCCAGCAGTTTCAGGGGGCTGAACACCGGGGAGCTGTTTTTT
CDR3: CASSFRGLNTGELFF

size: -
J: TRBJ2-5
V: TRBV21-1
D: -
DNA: TGTGCCAGCAGCTCAAGCGCGGGGGCGGGGGGACTCCAAGAGACCCAGTACTTC
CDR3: CASSSSAGAGGLQETQYF

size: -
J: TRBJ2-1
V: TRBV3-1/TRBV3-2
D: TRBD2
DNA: TGTGCCAGCAGTCATAGCGGGGGGCGCTACAATGAGCAGTTCTTC
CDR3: CASSHSGGRYNEQFF

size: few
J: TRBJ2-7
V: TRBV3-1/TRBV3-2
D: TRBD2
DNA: TGTGCCAGCAGCCCCTGGACTAGCGGGATATCCTACGAGCAGTACTTC
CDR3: CASSPWTSGISYEQYF

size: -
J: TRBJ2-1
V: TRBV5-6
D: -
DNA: TGTGCCAGCAGCTTGGGAGGGATCTACAATGAGCAGTTCTTC
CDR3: CASSLGGIYNEQFF

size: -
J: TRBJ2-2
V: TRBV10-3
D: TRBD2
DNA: TGTGCCATCAGCCCGGGACTAGCGTCTGCCGGGGAGCTGTTTTTT
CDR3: CAISPGLASAGELFF

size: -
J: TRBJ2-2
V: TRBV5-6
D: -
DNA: TGTGCCAGCAGCCTCTGGGGGGTCCCCGGGGAGCTGTTTTTT
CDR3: CASSLWGVPGELFF

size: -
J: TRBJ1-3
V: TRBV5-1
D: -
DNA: TGCGCCAGCAGCTTGGAGGGGCGTTTTAGGGACACCATATATTTT
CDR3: CASSLEGRFRDTIYF

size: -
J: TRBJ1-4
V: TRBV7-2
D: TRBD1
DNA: TGTGCCAGCAGCCCGACCGGGACAGGGGAAAAACTGTTTTTT
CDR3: CASSPTGTGEKLFF